This T cell receptor beta chain was found in a study of T cell responses to AZD1222 COVID-19 vaccine. In regard to this clone: Its antigen is undetermined.

Study-wide findings and caveats: The donors showed a predominance of white British ancestry and of females, with possible underestimation of clonal diversity. Spike-specific TCR repertoires showed rising breadth and depth after two AZD1222 doses. After the peak T cell response, and only then, were repertoires sampled.

This table comes from immunoSEQ multiplex PCR, and its TCRdb copy is limited to in-frame clones, with some not included. The top ten clones hold roughly 1.3% of a sample with about 82,000 clones, roughly four fifths of them seen once. J lost 5 bases, V lost 3 bases, and 9 bases had no gene match. Germline lookup yields CDR1 SGHVS and CDR2 FQNEAQ. The CDR3 loop spans 17 amino acids. Second-dose intervals near 4 or 12 weeks were combined. The receptor's source is an adult who received the AZD1222 COVID-19 vaccine. The input for sequencing was peripheral blood, taken 28 days after the second AZD1222 dose. V usage is TRBV7-8 and J usage is TRBJ2-3, with TRBD2 matching 12 bases. The CDR3 here is CASSFGGLAGGLDTQYF. The CDR3 bases are TGTGCCAGCAGCTTCGGGGGGCTAGCGGGAGGGTTAGATACGCAGTATTTT.